Below, 20 T cell receptor beta chains from the same sample are listed, as sequenced in a study of beta chain features in type 1 diabetes. All of the isolated RNA was reverse transcribed, so expressed TCRB transcripts were sequenced. Sequenced by immunoSEQ multiplex PCR; TCRdb stores in-frame clones only, minus some. The sample yields 140,000 or so clones, about 10% seen once. The sample consisted of naive CD4+ T cells from blood. All receptors come from a man between 18 and 35 years old in good health.

This clone has only a few counts. The genes are TRBV30 and TRBJ1-4; tentatively, D is TRBD1 (6 bases). V was trimmed by 5 bases and J by 6 bases, leaving 19 bases between them. Germline CDR1 is GTSNPN and CDR2 is SVGIG (reference sequence). The CDR3 loop spans 15 amino acids. CDR3 nucleotides: TGTGCCTGGGCTGGGGCAGGGGAGCACGATGAAAAACTGTTTTTT. Its protein is CAWAGAGEHDEKLFF.

This clone was seen only a few times. The chain couples TRBV5-6 to TRBJ1-2; unclear D gene. The V gene's germline CDR1 is SGHDT and CDR2 YYEEEE. Trimming cost V 0 bases and J 0 bases, with 12 bases left between them. CDR3 length: 16 amino acids. The CDR3 DNA reads as TGTGCCAGCAGCTTGGGAATACCGGGTCCTAACTATGGCTACACCTTC. Translating it yields CASSLGIPGPNYGYTF.

This clone was seen a few times. The CDR3 DNA reads TGCGCCAGCAGCCCGGAACAGGGGGTTTCATTGGCCGGGGAGCTGTTTTTT. As protein: CASSPEQGVSLAGELFF. The chain links TRBV5-1 to TRBJ2-2; 8 bases align to TRBD1. The CDR3 is 17 residues long. Looked up from germline, CDR1 is SGHRS and CDR2 is YFSETQ. V shed 4 bases, J shed 6 bases, and the junction held 14 bases outside the gene matches.

This clone was counted only a few times. The chain has TRBV30 and TRBJ1-1, with 9 positions matching TRBD1. Germline CDR1 is GTSNPN and CDR2 is SVGIG (reference sequence). CDR3 length equals 13 residues. The trim removed 4 bases at V and 5 bases at J, leaving 5 bases unmatched. The CDR3 reads CAWIPDRGTEAFF. In DNA form, the CDR3 reads TGTGCCTGGATACCCGACAGGGGGACTGAAGCTTTCTTT.

The chain joins TRBV19 to TRBJ1-2; D uncertain. Trimming took 3 bases from V and 4 from J, leaving 9 bases between them. From germline, CDR1 is LNHDA and CDR2 SQIVND (reference sequence). CDR3 size: 13 residues. The CDR3 sequence: CASSMVVAYGYTF. Here the CDR3 DNA reads TGTGCCAGTAGTATGGTGGTGGCCTATGGCTACACCTTC.

The chain links TRBV7-2 to TRBJ2-1; TRBD2 matches at 13 bases. Germline V gene data show CDR1 as SGHTA and CDR2 as FQGNSA. The V and J ends lost 6 bases and 7 bases, in that order; junction bases with no gene match: 15. The CDR3 loop spans 18 amino acids. The CDR3 sequence: CASRILAGGTIWGNEQFF. Here the CDR3 DNA reads TGTGCCAGCAGAATACTAGCGGGGGGGACTATTTGGGGTAATGAGCAGTTCTTC.

There are a few counts of this clone. The chain uses TRBV7-2 and TRBJ1-2, with 7 bases that match TRBD1. Germline CDR1 reads SGHTA; CDR2 reads FQGNSA. The V segment lost 1 base and the J segment 4 bases; nucleotides outside the gene matches: 3. This CDR3 region has 14 residues. The CDR3 region has the DNA TGTGCCAGCAGCTTAGTCGGGGACAGCTATGGCTACACCTTC. As protein: CASSLVGDSYGYTF.

The chain uses TRBV4-1 and TRBJ1-4; 7 bases are a match to TRBD1. The CDR3 is 16 amino acids. Germline V gene data show CDR1 as MGHRA and CDR2 as YSYEKL. V was clipped by 0 bases and J by 5 bases; unmatched bases: 6. CDR3 in amino acids: CASSQDARGWNEKLFF. The CDR3 DNA reads as TGCGCCAGCAGCCAAGATGCCAGGGGGTGGAATGAAAAACTGTTTTTT.

The V call is TRBV7-2, the J call TRBJ2-7, with TRBD2 as a possible D gene (6 bases). V lost 1 base, J lost 6 bases, and 16 bases lay in between. CDR3 size: 15 residues. The germline V gene encodes CDR1 SGHTA and CDR2 FQGNSA. This CDR3 is CASSLVAVGPGEQYF. The DNA for the CDR3 is TGTGCCAGCAGCTTAGTAGCGGTGGGGCCAGGCGAGCAGTACTTC. Variable domain in full (rest from reference TRBV7-2 and TRBJ2-7): GAGVSQSPSNKVTEKGKDVELRCDPISGHTALYWYRQSLGQGLEFLIYFQGNSAPDKSGLPSDRFSAERTGGSVSTLTIQRTQQEDSAVYLCASSLVAVGPGEQYFGPGTRLTVT.

This clone was seen a handful of times. V usage is TRBV7-2 and J usage is TRBJ2-7; 8 nucleotides align to TRBD1. The CDR3 has 15 amino acids. V dropped 4 bases and J dropped 1; count of bases not matched to a gene: 6. Germline V lookup: CDR1 SGHTA, CDR2 FQGNSA. In DNA, the CDR3 is TGTGCCAGCAGCTCATATGGACAGGGATCCTACGAGCAGTACTTC. Translation gives CASSSYGQGSYEQYF.

This clone has more than one count but fewer than ten. The J gene is TRBJ2-4, the V gene TRBV7-9; no firm D call. V was shortened by 0 bases and J by 0 bases, with 15 bases between the two germline ends. There are 18 residues in the CDR3. In germline, CDR1 is SEHNR, CDR2 FQNEAQ (reference sequence). Here the CDR3 DNA reads TGTGCCAGCAGCTTAGCGTTCGTGGCCCACCGAGCCAAAAACATTCAGTACTTC. Translated: CASSLAFVAHRAKNIQYF.

This clone has only a few counts. This chain uses TRBV10-3 with TRBJ2-1, with D perhaps TRBD1 (6 bases). The length of the CDR3 is 13 residues. CDR1 is ENHRY, CDR2 SYGVKD, per germline. Trimming took 0 bases from V and 9 from J, leaving 9 bases between them. The CDR3 nucleotides read TGTGCCATCAGTGAGTCTCGGACAGTTGAGCAGTTCTTC. Amino acid sequence: CAISESRTVEQFF.

There are many counts of this clone. The rearrangement links TRBV28 to TRBJ2-3, with D unclear. Trimming stripped 4 bases from V and 8 bases from J, with 10 bases between. Germline loops: CDR1 MDHEN, CDR2 SYDVKM. The CDR3 spans 12 residues. In nucleotides, the CDR3 is TGTGCCAGCAGTTCTCAGTTCCGTACGCAGTATTTT. It translates to CASSSQFRTQYF.

This clone appeared a few times. V is TRBV6-4 and J is TRBJ1-1; possible D gene TRBD1, 5 bases. The V and J ends lost 6 bases and 1 base respectively, with 12 bases between them. This CDR3 comprises 14 residues. Germline CDR1 MRHNA, CDR2 SNTAGT. The CDR3 nucleotides read TGTGCCAGCAGGGTATCAGGGAAGAACACTGAAGCTTTCTTT. Protein: CASRVSGKNTEAFF.

This clone was counted between two and nine times. The V gene is TRBV18, the J gene TRBJ2-7; 8 positions agree with TRBD1. The trim removed 6 bases at V and 2 bases at J, leaving 9 bases unmatched. The CDR3 runs 15 residues. Germline V CDR1 and CDR2: KGHSH, LQKENI. The CDR3 protein is CASSTTGTGTYEQYF. The CDR3 coding sequence is TGTGCCAGCTCTACTACCGGGACAGGAACCTACGAGCAGTACTTC.

This clone has only a few counts. CDR3 loop: CASSWRTGGREKLFF. For the CDR3, the DNA is TGTGCCAGCAGTTGGCGGACAGGGGGCCGGGAAAAACTGTTTTTT. The rearrangement uses TRBV28 and TRBJ1-4; 11 bases agree with TRBD1. There are 15 residues in the CDR3. The V gene's germline CDR1 is MDHEN and CDR2 SYDVKM. The V segment lost 4 bases and the J segment 8 bases; nucleotides outside the gene matches: 6.

A note on this clone: Germline and junction disagree at one end, which may indicate a read error. Other DNA variants within this sample encode the same CDR3. V is TRBV9 and J is TRBJ1-6; no reliable D call. The CDR3 extends over 15 amino acids. The germline V gene encodes CDR1 SGDLS and CDR2 YYNGEE. This CDR3 is CASSPQTGSNSPLHF. The CDR3 DNA reads as TGCGCCAGCAGCCCCCAGACTGGGAGTAATTCACCCCTCCACTTT.

In this sample, this clone turned up a few times. This sequence joins TRBV9 and TRBJ2-1, with TRBD1 identical over 8 bases. J was trimmed by 0 bases and V by 6 bases; bases with no gene match: 5. CDR3 length: 15 residues. CDR1 and CDR2 (germline): SGDLS, YYNGEE. CDR3 loop: CASNPGQDSYNEQFF. Here the CDR3 DNA reads TGTGCCAGCAACCCGGGACAGGACTCCTACAATGAGCAGTTCTTC.

This chain joins TRBV11-3 and TRBJ2-1, with 10 bases identical to TRBD2. The CDR3 length is 16 residues. The J segment lost 4 bases and the V segment lost 1 base, leaving 4 bases of the junction unmatched. Germline V CDR1 and CDR2: SGHNT, YENEEA. This CDR3 reads CASSLGRTSGYNEQFF. DNA of the CDR3: TGTGCCAGCAGCTTAGGTAGGACTAGCGGTTACAATGAGCAGTTCTTC.

The rearrangement links TRBV6-5 to TRBJ1-6; D is undetermined. Germline V gene lookup returns CDR1 MNHEY and CDR2 SVGAGI. V was trimmed by 2 bases and J by 6 bases, leaving 11 bases between them. The CDR3 sequence is 15 residues long. The CDR3 sequence is CASSYGEAINSPLHF. The CDR3 DNA is TGTGCCAGCAGTTACGGCGAGGCTATTAATTCACCCCTCCACTTT.